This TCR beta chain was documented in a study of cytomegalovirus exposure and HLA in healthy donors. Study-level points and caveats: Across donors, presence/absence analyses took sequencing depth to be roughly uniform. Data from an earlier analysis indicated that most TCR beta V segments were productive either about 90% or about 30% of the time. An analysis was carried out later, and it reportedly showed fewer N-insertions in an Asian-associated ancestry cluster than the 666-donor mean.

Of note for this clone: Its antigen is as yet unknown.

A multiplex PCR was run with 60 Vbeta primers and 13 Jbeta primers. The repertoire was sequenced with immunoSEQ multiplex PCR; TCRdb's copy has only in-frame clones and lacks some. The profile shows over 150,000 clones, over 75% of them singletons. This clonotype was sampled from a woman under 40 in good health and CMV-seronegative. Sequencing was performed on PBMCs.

DNA of the CDR3: TGTGCCAGCAGTCCCTCCGGCGGGATCTCTGGAAACACCATATATTTT. This codes for CASSPSGGISGNTIYF. The V gene is TRBV6-6, the J gene TRBJ1-3; D remains unclear. V shed 5 bases and J shed 0 bases, with 14 bases lying between them. Germline CDR1 and CDR2: MNHNY and SVGAGI (reference sequence). This CDR3 region has 16 residues.